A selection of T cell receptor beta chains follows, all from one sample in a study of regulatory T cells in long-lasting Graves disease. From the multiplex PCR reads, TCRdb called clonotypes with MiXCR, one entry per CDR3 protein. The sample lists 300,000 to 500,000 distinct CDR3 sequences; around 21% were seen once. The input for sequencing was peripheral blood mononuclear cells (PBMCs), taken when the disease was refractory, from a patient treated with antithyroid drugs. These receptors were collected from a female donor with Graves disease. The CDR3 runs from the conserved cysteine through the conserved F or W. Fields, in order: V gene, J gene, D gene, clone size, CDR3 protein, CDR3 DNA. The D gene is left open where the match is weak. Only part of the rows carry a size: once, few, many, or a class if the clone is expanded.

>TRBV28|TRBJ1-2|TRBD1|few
CASSSPGTGTNYGYTF
TGTGCCAGCAGTTCCCCGGGGACAGGGACTAACTATGGCTACACCTTC
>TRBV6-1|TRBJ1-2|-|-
CASSEASANYGYTF
TGTGCCAGCAGTGAAGCGTCGGCTAACTATGGCTACACCTTC
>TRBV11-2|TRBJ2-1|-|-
CASSLGKQLGFHNEQFF
TGTGCCAGCAGCTTAGGAAAACAACTAGGGTTCCACAATGAGCAGTTCTTC
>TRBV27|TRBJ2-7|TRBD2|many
CASSRRSGSSYEQYF
TGTGCCAGCAGTCGACGGAGCGGGAGCTCCTACGAGCAGTACTTC
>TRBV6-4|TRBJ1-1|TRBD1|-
CASRSGGMNTEAFF
TGTGCCAGCAGATCAGGGGGGATGAACACTGAAGCTTTCTTT
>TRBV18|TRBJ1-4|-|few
CASSPEGKLFF
TGTGCCAGCTCGCCAGAAGGAAAACTGTTTTTT
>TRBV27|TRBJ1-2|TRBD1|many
CASSEIRDSRGYTF
TGTGCCAGCAGTGAGATCCGGGACAGCCGAGGGTACACCTTC
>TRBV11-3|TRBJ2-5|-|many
CASSLGGARETQYF
TGTGCCAGCAGCTTGGGTGGAGCTAGGGAGACCCAGTACTTC
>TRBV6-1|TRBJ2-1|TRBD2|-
CASSRQSGVSYNEQFF
TGTGCCAGCAGTCGCCAAAGCGGGGTCTCCTACAATGAGCAGTTCTTC
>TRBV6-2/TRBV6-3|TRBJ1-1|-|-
CASSSPLQMNTEAFF
TGTGCCAGCAGTTCCCCTCTACAAATGAACACTGAAGCTTTCTTT
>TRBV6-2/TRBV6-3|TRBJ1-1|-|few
CASTTTWGNTEAFF
TGTGCCAGCACTACCACGTGGGGGAACACTGAAGCTTTCTTT
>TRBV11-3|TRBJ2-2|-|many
CASSLERKGAGELFF
TGTGCCAGCAGCTTAGAGAGGAAGGGCGCCGGGGAGCTGTTTTTT
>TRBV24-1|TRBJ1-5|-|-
CATSDRTYDGPQHF
TGTGCCACCAGTGATCGGACGTATGATGGGCCCCAGCATTTT
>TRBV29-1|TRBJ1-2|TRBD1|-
CSAGQGNYGYTF
TGCAGCGCCGGACAGGGCAACTATGGCTACACCTTC
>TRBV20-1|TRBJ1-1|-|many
CSARLGAEAFF
TGCAGTGCTAGACTAGGGGCTGAAGCTTTCTTT
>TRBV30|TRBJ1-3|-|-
CAWSVRRDLSSGNTIYF
TGTGCCTGGAGTGTTCGACGGGACCTGAGCTCTGGAAACACCATATATTTT
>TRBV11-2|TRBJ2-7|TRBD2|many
CASSLGLAGGSYEQYF
TGTGCCAGCAGCTTAGGGTTGGCGGGAGGGTCCTACGAGCAGTACTTC
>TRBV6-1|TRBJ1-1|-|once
CASSETILNEGAFF
TGTGCCAGCAGTGAAACAATATTGAACGAGGGAGCTTTCTTT
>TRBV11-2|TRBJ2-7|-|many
CASTFLHFPYEQYF
TGTGCCAGCACGTTTTTGCACTTCCCCTACGAGCAGTACTTC
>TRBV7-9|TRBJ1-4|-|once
CASSLFPEEKLFF
TGTGCCAGCAGCTTATTTCCGGAGGAAAAACTGTTTTTT
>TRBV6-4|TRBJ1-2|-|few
CASSENRLSGYTF
TGTGCCAGCAGTGAGAACAGGTTAAGCGGCTACACCTTC
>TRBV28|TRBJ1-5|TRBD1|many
CASSPGTGDYQPQHF
TGTGCCAGCAGTCCCGGGACAGGGGATTATCAGCCCCAGCATTTT
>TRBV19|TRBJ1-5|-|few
CASSIEGRGHNQPQHF
TGTGCCAGTAGTATAGAGGGCAGGGGCCACAATCAGCCCCAGCATTTT
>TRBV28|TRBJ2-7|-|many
CASGSGTPPSYEQYF
TGTGCCAGCGGATCAGGGACACCCCCCTCCTACGAGCAGTACTTC
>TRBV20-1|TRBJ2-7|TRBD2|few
CSAKGLADISYEQYF
TGCAGTGCAAAGGGACTAGCGGACATCTCCTACGAGCAGTACTTC
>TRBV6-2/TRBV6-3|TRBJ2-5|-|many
CASKRDGQETQYF
TGTGCCAGCAAACGGGACGGGCAAGAGACCCAGTACTTC
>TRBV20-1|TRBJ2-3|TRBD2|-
CSASHSSGGTDTQYF
TGCAGTGCTAGCCATTCTAGCGGTGGCACAGATACGCAGTATTTT
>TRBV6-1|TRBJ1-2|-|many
CASSEEVRGTSYYGYTF
TGTGCCAGCAGTGAAGAGGTCAGGGGTACTAGTTACTATGGCTACACCTTC
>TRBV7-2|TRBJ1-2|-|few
CASSLALNRGYTF
TGTGCCAGCAGCTTAGCTCTGAATCGTGGCTACACCTTC
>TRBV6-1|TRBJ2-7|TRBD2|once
CASSATSGRVENEQYF
TGTGCCAGCAGCGCGACTAGCGGGAGGGTTGAAAACGAGCAGTACTTC
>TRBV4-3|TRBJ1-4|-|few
CASSAAGLEKLFF
TGCGCCAGCAGCGCGGCAGGGCTTGAAAAACTGTTTTTT
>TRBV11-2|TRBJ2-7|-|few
CASSLVVESGEQYF
TGTGCCAGCAGCTTAGTTGTGGAGAGTGGGGAGCAGTACTTC
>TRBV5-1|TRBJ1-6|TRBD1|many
CASSVGQPNSPLHF
TGCGCCAGCAGCGTGGGACAGCCTAATTCACCCCTCCACTTT
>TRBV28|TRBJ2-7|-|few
CASRKTGRPYEQYF
TGTGCCAGCAGGAAGACAGGGAGGCCCTACGAGCAGTACTTC
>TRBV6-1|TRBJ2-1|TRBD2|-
CASSPRLAGGHYNEQFF
TGTGCCAGCAGTCCCCGACTAGCGGGGGGGCACTACAATGAGCAGTTCTTC
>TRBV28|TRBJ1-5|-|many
CASSSLGGNQPQHF
TGTGCCAGCAGTTCCCTCGGGGGCAATCAGCCCCAGCATTTT
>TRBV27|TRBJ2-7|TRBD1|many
CASSRQQGYEQYF
TGTGCCAGCAGTCGTCAACAGGGGTACGAGCAGTACTTC
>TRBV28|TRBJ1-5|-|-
CASSLRGNRTKSSNQPQHF
TGTGCCAGCAGTTTAAGGGGTAACCGTACCAAAAGTAGCAATCAGCCCCAGCATTTT
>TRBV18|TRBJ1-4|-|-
CASSPQQAATNEKLFF
TGTGCCAGCTCACCACAACAGGCTGCAACTAATGAAAAACTGTTTTTT
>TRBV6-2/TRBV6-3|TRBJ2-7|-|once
CASSWTVSYEQYF
TGTGCCAGCAGTTGGACGGTGTCCTACGAGCAGTACTTC
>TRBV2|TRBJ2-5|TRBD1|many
CARSTGGPQETQYF
TGTGCCAGGTCGACAGGGGGCCCCCAGGAGACCCAGTACTTC
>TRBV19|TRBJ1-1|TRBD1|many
CASLLTGGTEAFF
TGTGCCAGCTTACTGACAGGGGGAACTGAAGCTTTCTTT
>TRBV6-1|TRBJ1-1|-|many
CASNVGVESAFF
TGTGCCAGCAACGTAGGGGTTGAGTCAGCTTTCTTT
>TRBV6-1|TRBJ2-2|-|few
CASIRTSNTGELFF
TGTGCCAGCATCCGGACTTCGAACACCGGGGAGCTGTTTTTT
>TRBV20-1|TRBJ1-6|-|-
CSARSRVAYNSPLHF
TGCAGTGCTAGATCAAGGGTGGCCTATAATTCACCCCTCCACTTT
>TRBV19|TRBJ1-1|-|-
CASSTQRGEAFF
TGTGCCAGTAGTACTCAGCGGGGAGAAGCTTTCTTT